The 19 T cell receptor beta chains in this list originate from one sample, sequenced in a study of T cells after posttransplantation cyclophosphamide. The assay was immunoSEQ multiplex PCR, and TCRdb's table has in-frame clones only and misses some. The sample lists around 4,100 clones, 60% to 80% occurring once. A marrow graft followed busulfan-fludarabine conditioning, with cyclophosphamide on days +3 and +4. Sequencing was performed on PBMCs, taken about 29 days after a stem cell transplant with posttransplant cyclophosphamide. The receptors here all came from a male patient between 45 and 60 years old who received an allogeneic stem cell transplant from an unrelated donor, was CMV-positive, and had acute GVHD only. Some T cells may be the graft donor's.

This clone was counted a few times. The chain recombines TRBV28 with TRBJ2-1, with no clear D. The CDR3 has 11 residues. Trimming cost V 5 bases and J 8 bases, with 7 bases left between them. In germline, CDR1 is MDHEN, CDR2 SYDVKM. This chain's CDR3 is CASSPEHEQFF. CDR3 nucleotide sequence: TGTGCCAGCAGTCCGGAGCATGAGCAGTTCTTC. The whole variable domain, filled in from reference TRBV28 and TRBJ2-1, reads DVKVTQSSRYLVKRTGEKVFLECVQDMDHENMFWYRQDPGLGLRLIYFSYDVKMKEKGDIPEGYSVSREKKERFSLILESASTNQTSMYLCASSPEHEQFFGPGTRLTVL.

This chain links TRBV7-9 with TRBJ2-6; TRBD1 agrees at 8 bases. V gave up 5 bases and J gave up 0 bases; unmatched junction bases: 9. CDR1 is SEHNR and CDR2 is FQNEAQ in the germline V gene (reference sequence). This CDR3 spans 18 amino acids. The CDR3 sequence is CASSRLGQASSGANVLTF. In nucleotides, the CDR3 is TGTGCCAGCAGCCGCCTGGGACAGGCCAGCTCTGGGGCCAACGTCCTGACTTTC.

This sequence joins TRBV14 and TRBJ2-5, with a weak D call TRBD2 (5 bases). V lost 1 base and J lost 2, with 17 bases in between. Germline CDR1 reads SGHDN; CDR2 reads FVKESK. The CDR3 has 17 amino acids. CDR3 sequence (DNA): TGTGCCAGCAGCCAAGGATTAATGCGGGTCAGTCAAGAGACCCAGTACTTC. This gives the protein CASSQGLMRVSQETQYF.

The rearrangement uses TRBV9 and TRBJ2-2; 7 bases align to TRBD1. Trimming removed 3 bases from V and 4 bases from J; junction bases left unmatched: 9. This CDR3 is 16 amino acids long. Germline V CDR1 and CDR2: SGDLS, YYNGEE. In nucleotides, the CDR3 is TGTGCCAGCAGCGCCCCCGAGGGGGCATTCACCGGGGAGCTGTTTTTT. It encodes CASSAPEGAFTGELFF.

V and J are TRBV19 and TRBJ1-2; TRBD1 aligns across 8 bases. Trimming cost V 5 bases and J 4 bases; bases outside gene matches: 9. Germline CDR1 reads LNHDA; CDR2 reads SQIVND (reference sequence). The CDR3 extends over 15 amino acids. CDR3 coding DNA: TGTGCCAGTAGTTCCCCGGACAGGGAGGGCTATGGCTACACCTTC. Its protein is CASSSPDREGYGYTF. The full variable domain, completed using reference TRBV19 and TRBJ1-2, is DGGITQSPKYLFRKEGQNVTLSCEQNLNHDAMYWYRQDPGQGLRLIYYSQIVNDFQKGDIAEGYSVSREKKESFPLTVTSAQKNPTAFYLCASSSPDREGYGYTFGSGTRLTVV.

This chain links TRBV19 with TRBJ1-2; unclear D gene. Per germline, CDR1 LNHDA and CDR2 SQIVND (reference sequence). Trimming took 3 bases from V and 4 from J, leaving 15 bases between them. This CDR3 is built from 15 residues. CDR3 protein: CASSMIGGLVYGYTF. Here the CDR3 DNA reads TGTGCCAGTAGTATGATAGGAGGGCTAGTCTATGGCTACACCTTC.

The CDR3 protein is CAISDFGGNTIYF. CDR3 DNA sequence: TGTGCCATCAGTGATTTCGGTGGAAACACCATATATTTT. The chain links TRBV10-3 to TRBJ1-3; D gene uncertain. The CDR3 is 13 amino acids. V lost 3 bases, J lost 3 bases, and 6 bases lay in between. From germline, CDR1 is ENHRY and CDR2 SYGVKD.

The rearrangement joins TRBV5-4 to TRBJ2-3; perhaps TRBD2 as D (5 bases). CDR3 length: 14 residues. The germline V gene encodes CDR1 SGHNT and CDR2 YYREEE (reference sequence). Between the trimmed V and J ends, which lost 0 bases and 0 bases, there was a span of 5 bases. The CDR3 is CASSLGGSTDTQYF. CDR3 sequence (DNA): TGTGCCAGCAGCTTGGGAGGGAGCACAGATACGCAGTATTTT.

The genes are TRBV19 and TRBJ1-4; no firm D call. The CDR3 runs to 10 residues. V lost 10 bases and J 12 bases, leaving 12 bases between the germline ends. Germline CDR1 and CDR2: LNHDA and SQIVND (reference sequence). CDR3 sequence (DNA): TGTGCCACCCCCGCTTCGGAACTGTTTTTT. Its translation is CATPASELFF.

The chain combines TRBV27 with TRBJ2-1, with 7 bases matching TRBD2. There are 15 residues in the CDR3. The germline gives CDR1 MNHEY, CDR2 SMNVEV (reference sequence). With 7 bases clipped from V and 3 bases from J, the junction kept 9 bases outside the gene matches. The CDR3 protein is CASTGGDPYYNEQFF. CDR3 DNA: TGTGCCAGCACTGGGGGGGACCCCTACTACAATGAGCAGTTCTTC.

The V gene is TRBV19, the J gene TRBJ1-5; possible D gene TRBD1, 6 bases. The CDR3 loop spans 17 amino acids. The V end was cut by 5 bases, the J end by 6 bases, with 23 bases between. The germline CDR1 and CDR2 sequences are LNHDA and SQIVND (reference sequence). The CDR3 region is CASSPPRSLQGLQPQHF. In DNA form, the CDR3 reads TGTGCCAGTAGTCCCCCCAGGAGCCTACAGGGCCTTCAGCCCCAGCATTTT.

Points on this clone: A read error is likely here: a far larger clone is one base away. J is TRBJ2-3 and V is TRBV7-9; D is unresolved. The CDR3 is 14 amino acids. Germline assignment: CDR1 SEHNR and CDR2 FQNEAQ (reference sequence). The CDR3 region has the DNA TGTGCCGGCAGCCCCCAAGCGAGCACAGATACGCAGTATTTT. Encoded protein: CAGSPQASTDTQYF. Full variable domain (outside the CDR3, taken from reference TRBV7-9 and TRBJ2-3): DTGVSQNPRHKITKRGQNVTFRCDPISEHNRLYWYRQTLGQGPEFLTYFQNEAQLEKSRLLSDRFSAERPKGSFSTLEIQRTEQGDSAMYLCAGSPQASTDTQYFGPGTRLTVL.

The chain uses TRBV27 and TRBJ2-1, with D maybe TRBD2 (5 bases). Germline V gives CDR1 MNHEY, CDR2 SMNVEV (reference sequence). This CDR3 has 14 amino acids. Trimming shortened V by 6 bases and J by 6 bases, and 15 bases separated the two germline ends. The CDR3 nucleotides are TGTGCCAGCAGCGAGGGTAACCTCTTCAATGAGCAGTTCTTC. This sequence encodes CASSEGNLFNEQFF.

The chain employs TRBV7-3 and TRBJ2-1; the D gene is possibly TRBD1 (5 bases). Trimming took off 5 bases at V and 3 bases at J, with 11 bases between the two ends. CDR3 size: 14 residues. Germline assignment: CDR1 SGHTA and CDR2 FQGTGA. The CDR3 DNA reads TGTGCCAGCAGCCTTAGGGGCGGCTACAATGAGCAGTTCTTC. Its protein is CASSLRGGYNEQFF.

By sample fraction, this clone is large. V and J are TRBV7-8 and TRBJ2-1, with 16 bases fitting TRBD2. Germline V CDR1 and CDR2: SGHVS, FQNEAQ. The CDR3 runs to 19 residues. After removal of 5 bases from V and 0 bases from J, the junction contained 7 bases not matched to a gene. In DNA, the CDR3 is TGTGCCAGCAGCCACCCGGGACTAGCGGGGGGGCTCTCCTACAATGAGCAGTTCTTC. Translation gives CASSHPGLAGGLSYNEQFF.

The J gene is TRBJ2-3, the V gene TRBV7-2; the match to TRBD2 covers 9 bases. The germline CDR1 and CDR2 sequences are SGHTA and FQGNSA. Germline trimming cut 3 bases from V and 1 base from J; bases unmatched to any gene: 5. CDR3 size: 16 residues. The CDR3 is CASSLAGGPGTDTQYF. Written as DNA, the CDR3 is TGTGCCAGCAGCTTGGCGGGGGGGCCCGGCACAGATACGCAGTATTTT.

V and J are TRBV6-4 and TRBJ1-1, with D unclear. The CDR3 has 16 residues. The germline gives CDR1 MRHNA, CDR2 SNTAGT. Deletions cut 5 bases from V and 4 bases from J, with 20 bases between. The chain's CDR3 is CASSRAQASRGTEAFF. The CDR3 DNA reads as TGTGCCAGCAGTCGCGCCCAGGCCTCTCGGGGCACTGAAGCTTTCTTT.

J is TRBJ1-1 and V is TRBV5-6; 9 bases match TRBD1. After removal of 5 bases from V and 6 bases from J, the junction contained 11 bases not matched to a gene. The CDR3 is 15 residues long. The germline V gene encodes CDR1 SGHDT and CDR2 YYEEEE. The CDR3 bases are TGTGCCAGCAGTCACCCGGGACAGGGACTCTCTGAAGCTTTCTTT. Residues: CASSHPGQGLSEAFF.

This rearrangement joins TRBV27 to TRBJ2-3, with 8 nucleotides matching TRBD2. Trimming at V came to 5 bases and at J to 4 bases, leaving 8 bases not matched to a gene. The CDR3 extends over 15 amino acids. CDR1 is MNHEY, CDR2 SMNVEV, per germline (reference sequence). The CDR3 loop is CASSPYSGVADTQYF. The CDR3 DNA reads TGTGCCAGCAGTCCGTATAGCGGGGTTGCAGATACGCAGTATTTT.